One and the same sample provided the 14 T cell receptor beta chains below, sequenced in a study of control samples from healthy donors and cancer patients. Clones were read by immunoSEQ multiplex PCR, and TCRdb kept only the in-frame ones, dropping some. The sample holds about 170,000 clones; 85% to 90% are singletons and the top ten take approximately 12%. Input material: blood. These receptors originate from a man aged 30-40 years in good health.

This clone appeared a single time. This chain links TRBV2 with TRBJ1-4; 10 positions match TRBD1. The CDR3 is made up of 14 amino acids. The trim removed 6 bases at V and 8 bases at J, leaving 6 bases unmatched. CDR1 SNHLY and CDR2 FYNNEI come from the germline V gene. The CDR3 protein is CASSLGQGNEKLFF. DNA of the CDR3: TGTGCCAGCAGCTTGGGACAGGGGAACGAAAAACTGTTTTTT.

The chain combines TRBV7-9 with TRBJ2-3; D may be TRBD2 (6 bases). The germline gives CDR1 SEHNR, CDR2 FQNEAQ (reference sequence). CDR3 length: 16 residues. The germline V and J ends were trimmed by 4 bases and 4 bases, with 18 bases remaining between them. The CDR3 loop reads CASSSGGRSSADTQYF. CDR3 nucleotides: TGTGCCAGCAGCTCAGGAGGGAGGAGCAGCGCAGATACGCAGTATTTT.

In DNA, the CDR3 is TGCGCCAGCAGCCAAGAAGGTCAGATAGCAACTAATGAAAAACTGTTTTTT. Its protein is CASSQEGQIATNEKLFF. The chain couples TRBV4-1 to TRBJ1-4; D not certain. CDR3 size: 17 residues. V gave up 0 bases and J gave up 0 bases, with 11 bases separating them. Germline V CDR1 and CDR2: MGHRA, YSYEKL.

The J gene is TRBJ1-4, the V gene TRBV28, with 9 positions matching TRBD1. The CDR3 runs 15 residues. Trimming took 5 bases from V and 8 from J; bases not matched to a gene: 9. From germline, CDR1 is MDHEN and CDR2 SYDVKM. The CDR3 protein is CASSPPGQGWEKLFF. The DNA for the CDR3 is TGTGCCAGCAGTCCACCGGGACAGGGTTGGGAAAAACTGTTTTTT.

At least ten counts were recorded for this clone. This chain uses TRBV27 with TRBJ2-1; D unresolved. Germline V gene lookup returns CDR1 MNHEY and CDR2 SMNVEV (reference sequence). V lost 2 bases and J 7 bases, leaving 6 bases between the germline ends. This CDR3 has 12 residues. The CDR3 here is CASSLDRNEQFF. DNA for the CDR3: TGTGCCAGCAGTTTAGATCGTAATGAGCAGTTCTTC.

This chain connects TRBV5-6 to TRBJ2-7, with a tentative D call TRBD1 (6 bases). The germline V gene encodes CDR1 SGHDT and CDR2 YYEEEE. This CDR3 contains 14 residues. Trimming took off 1 base at V and 1 base at J, with 9 bases between the two ends. DNA of the CDR3: TGTGCCAGCAGCTTGAAGGACAGTTCCTACGAGCAGTACTTC. Its protein product is CASSLKDSSYEQYF.

The genes are TRBV15 and TRBJ2-7; the D is unclear. The germline V gene has CDR1 LNHNV and CDR2 YYDKDF (reference sequence). The CDR3 has 13 residues. Trimming removed 0 bases at V and 3 bases at J, with 6 bases between. CDR3 loop: CATSRDLIYEQYF. In DNA form, the CDR3 reads TGTGCCACCAGCAGAGATCTTATCTACGAGCAGTACTTC. Using reference TRBV15 and TRBJ2-7 for the parts outside the CDR3, the full variable domain is DAMVIQNPRYQVTQFGKPVTLSCSQTLNHNVMYWYQQKSSQAPKLLFHYYDKDFNNEADTPDNFQSRRPNTSFCFLDIRSPGLGDTAMYLCATSRDLIYEQYFGPGTRLTVT.

The chain has TRBV5-1 and TRBJ1-5; D perhaps matches TRBD1 (6 bases). The CDR3 is 15 amino acids. CDR1 and CDR2 from the germline V gene are SGHRS and YFSETQ. Trimming took off 0 bases at V and 9 bases at J, with 16 bases between the two ends. The CDR3 bases are TGCGCCAGCAGCTTGGACGGACAGACCGGGAGGCCCCAGCATTTT. Residues: CASSLDGQTGRPQHF.

The chain joins TRBV29-1 to TRBJ2-1, with D possibly matching TRBD2 (6 bases). The CDR3 totals 15 residues. Germline CDR1 and CDR2: SQVTM and ANQGSEA. Between the trimmed V and J ends, which lost 3 bases and 0 bases, there was a span of 12 bases. The CDR3 DNA reads as TGCAGCGTTGAGATGCGGGGCCTCTCCTACAATGAGCAGTTCTTC. It specifies CSVEMRGLSYNEQFF.

The V gene is TRBV28, the J gene TRBJ1-4, with D perhaps matching TRBD1 (5 bases). The CDR3 has 12 amino acids. Trimming took 6 bases from V and 7 from J, leaving 9 bases between them. Germline values: CDR1 MDHEN, CDR2 SYDVKM. The CDR3 spells CASSSGGEKLFF. In DNA form, the CDR3 reads TGTGCCAGCAGCTCCGGGGGTGAAAAACTGTTTTTT.

This chain uses TRBV2 with TRBJ2-7; 11 nucleotides agree with TRBD2. Germline CDR1 reads SNHLY; CDR2 reads FYNNEI. The V segment lost 10 bases and the J segment 0 bases; nucleotides outside the gene matches: 2. The CDR3 totals 13 residues. The CDR3: CATGTSGSYEQYF. The CDR3 coding sequence is TGTGCCACCGGGACTAGCGGCTCCTACGAGCAGTACTTC.

The chain employs TRBV6-2 or TRBV6-3 and TRBJ2-7; D is possibly TRBD1 (5 bases). Trimming took 2 bases from V and 3 from J, leaving 8 bases between them. Germline V CDR1 and CDR2: MNHEY, SVGEGT. The CDR3 covers 13 residues. The CDR3 coding sequence is TGTGCCAGCAGTTACGGACATATCTACGAGCAGTACTTC. It encodes CASSYGHIYEQYF.

The V call is TRBV20-1, the J call TRBJ1-2; the D is unclear. Germline V gene data show CDR1 as DFQATT and CDR2 as SNEGSKA (reference sequence). Trimming cost V 7 bases and J 5 bases, with 8 bases left between them. The CDR3 spans 10 residues. CDR3 residues: CSGLLYGYTF. CDR3 sequence (DNA): TGCAGTGGTCTGTTGTATGGCTACACCTTC.

Written as DNA, the CDR3 is TGTGCCAGCAGCCGGGACGCGGACGAGCAGTACTTC. Amino acid sequence: CASSRDADEQYF. This sequence joins TRBV3-1 (or the pseudogene TRBV3-2) and TRBJ2-7; D assignment may be TRBD1 or TRBD2 (5 bases each). Germline CDR1 and CDR2: LGHDT and YNNKEL (reference sequence). With 4 bases removed from V and 5 bases from J, the gap between germline ends came to 9 bases. This CDR3 contains 12 residues.